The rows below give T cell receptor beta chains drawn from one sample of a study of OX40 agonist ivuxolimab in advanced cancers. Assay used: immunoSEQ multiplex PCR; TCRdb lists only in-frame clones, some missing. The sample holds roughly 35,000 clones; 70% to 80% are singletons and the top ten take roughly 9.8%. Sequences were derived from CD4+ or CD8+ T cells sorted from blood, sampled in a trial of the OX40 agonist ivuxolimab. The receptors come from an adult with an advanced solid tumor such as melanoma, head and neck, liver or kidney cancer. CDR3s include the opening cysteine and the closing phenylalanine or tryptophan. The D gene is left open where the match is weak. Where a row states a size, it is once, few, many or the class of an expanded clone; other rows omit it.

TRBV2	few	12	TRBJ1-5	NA	CASNRVDQPQHF	TGTGCCAGTAACAGGGTCGATCAGCCCCAGCATTTT
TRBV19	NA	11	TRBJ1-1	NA	CASRSNTEAFF	TGTGCCAGTCGCTCGAACACTGAAGCTTTCTTT
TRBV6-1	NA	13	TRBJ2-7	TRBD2	CASSVWRGNEQYF	TGTGCCAGCAGTGTGTGGCGGGGGAACGAGCAGTACTTC
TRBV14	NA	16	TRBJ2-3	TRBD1	CASSQERTGSTDTQYF	TGTGCCAGCAGCCAAGAAAGGACAGGAAGCACAGATACGCAGTATTTT
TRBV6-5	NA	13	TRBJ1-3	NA	CASRGTGGNTIYF	TGTGCCAGCAGAGGGACGGGCGGAAACACCATATATTTT
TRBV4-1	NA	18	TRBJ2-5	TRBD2	CASSQVLAGGGRQETQYF	TGCGCCAGCAGCCAAGTTCTAGCGGGGGGGGGAAGGCAAGAGACCCAGTACTTC
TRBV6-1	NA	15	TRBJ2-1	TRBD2	CASSELAGGYNEQFF	TGTGCCAGCAGTGAACTAGCGGGGGGGTACAATGAGCAGTTCTTC
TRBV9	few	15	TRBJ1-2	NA	CASSVDGTENYGYTF	TGTGCCAGCAGCGTGGACGGGACGGAGAACTATGGCTACACCTTC
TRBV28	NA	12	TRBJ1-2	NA	CASTGRAYGYTF	TGTGCCAGCACAGGACGGGCCTATGGCTACACCTTC
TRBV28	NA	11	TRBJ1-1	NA	CASSLYTEAFF	TGTGCCAGCAGTTTGTACACTGAAGCTTTCTTT
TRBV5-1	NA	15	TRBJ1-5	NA	CASSPGPEDNQPQHF	TGCGCCAGCAGCCCGGGGCCGGAGGACAATCAGCCCCAGCATTTT
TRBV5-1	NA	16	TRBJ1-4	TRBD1	CASSPGGMGTNEKLFF	TGCGCCAGCAGCCCAGGGGGGATGGGAACTAATGAAAAACTGTTTTTT
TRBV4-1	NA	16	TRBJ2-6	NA	CASSQVQLSGANVLTF	TGCGCCAGCAGCCAAGTTCAGCTCTCTGGGGCCAACGTCCTGACTTTC
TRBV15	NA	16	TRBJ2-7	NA	CATSREFTRGSYEQYF	TGTGCCACCAGCAGAGAATTCACGCGGGGTTCCTACGAGCAGTACTTC
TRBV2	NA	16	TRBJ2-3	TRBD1	CASIGLRTGGPGTQYF	TGTGCCAGCATAGGCCTAAGGACAGGGGGTCCGGGTACGCAGTATTTT
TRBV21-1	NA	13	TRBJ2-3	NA	CAPGRMETDTQYF	TGTGCCCCCGGGAGAATGGAGACAGATACGCAGTATTTT
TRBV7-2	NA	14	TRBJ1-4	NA	CASSFGGLDEKLFF	TGTGCCAGCAGCTTCGGTGGGTTGGATGAAAAACTGTTTTTT
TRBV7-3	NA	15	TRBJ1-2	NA	CASSLRAGADYGYTF	TGTGCCAGCAGCTTAAGGGCAGGGGCTGACTATGGCTACACCTTC
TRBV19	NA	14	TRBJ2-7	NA	CASRGIDRNYEQYF	TGTGCCAGTAGGGGGATAGACAGGAACTACGAGCAGTACTTC
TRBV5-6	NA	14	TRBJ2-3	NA	CASSSWGAGDTQYF	TGTGCCAGCAGCTCCTGGGGCGCAGGGGATACGCAGTATTTT
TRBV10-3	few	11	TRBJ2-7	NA	CAISESAEQYF	TGTGCCATCAGTGAGTCGGCAGAGCAGTACTTC
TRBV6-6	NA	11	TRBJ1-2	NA	CASSPPPGYTF	TGTGCCAGCAGCCCCCCCCCTGGCTACACCTTC
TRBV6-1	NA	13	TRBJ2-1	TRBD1	CASSETGVGEQFF	TGTGCCAGCAGTGAAACAGGGGTAGGTGAGCAGTTCTTC
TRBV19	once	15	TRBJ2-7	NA	CASTPGSGSSYEQYF	TGTGCCAGTACTCCAGGGTCGGGATCCTCCTACGAGCAGTACTTC
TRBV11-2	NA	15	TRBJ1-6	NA	CASSLDGGPSVSLHF	TGTGCCAGCAGCTTAGATGGAGGTCCGAGTGTTTCCCTCCACTTT
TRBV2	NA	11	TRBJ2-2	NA	CASSNTGELFF	TGTGCCAGCAGCAACACCGGGGAGCTGTTTTTT
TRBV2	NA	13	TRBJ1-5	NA	CASSVWGNQPQHF	TGTGCCAGCAGTGTCTGGGGCAATCAGCCCCAGCATTTT
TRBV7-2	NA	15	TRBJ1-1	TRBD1	CASSLAQGVNTEAFF	TGTGCCAGCAGCTTAGCGCAGGGGGTGAACACTGAAGCTTTCTTT
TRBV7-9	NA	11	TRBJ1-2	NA	CASSSNYGYTF	TGTGCCAGCAGCTCTAACTATGGCTACACCTTC
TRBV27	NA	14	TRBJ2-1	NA	CASSRVSSYNEQFF	TGTGCCAGCAGTCGGGTGAGCTCCTACAATGAGCAGTTCTTC
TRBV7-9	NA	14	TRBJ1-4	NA	CASSLSVQGEKLFF	TGTGCCAGCAGCTTATCCGTACAGGGAGAAAAACTGTTTTTT
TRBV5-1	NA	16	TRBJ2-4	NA	CASSPQGLEVKNIQYF	TGCGCCAGCAGCCCCCAGGGGCTAGAAGTCAAAAACATTCAGTACTTC